This T cell receptor beta chain is from a study of shared clonotypes between healthy human individuals. Study results and caveats: At large depth, rarefaction still showed sorted-subset sequencing to be incomplete. Memory subsets had estimated richness that was generally smaller than that of naive subsets.

Here immunoSEQ multiplex PCR was the method, and the copy in TCRdb shows in-frame clones only, minus some. The sample lists about 2.1 million clones, over 85% occurring once. Note on this clone: The antigen is not known.

Trimming left V 5 bases short and J 6 bases short, with 13 bases between. CDR3 length: 14 amino acids. Germline-derived CDR1 and CDR2 are MDHEN and SYDVKM. Naivety among CD8 cells was defined by CD45RO negativity and positive CCR7 selection, thereby excluding terminally differentiated effector memory CD45RA+ cells. The V and J genes are TRBV28 and TRBJ2-2, with unresolved D. The sequence was collected from a man younger than 35 in good health. Some clones in this sample may be carry-over from other donors' samples. Specimen: naive CD8+ T cells from PBMCs. The CDR3 bases are TGTGCCAGCAGTATGCGAGGTTCTCCCGGGGAGCTGTTTTTT. This gives the protein CASSMRGSPGELFF. Based on the CDR3 plus reference TRBV28 and TRBJ2-2, the full variable domain is DVKVTQSSRYLVKRTGEKVFLECVQDMDHENMFWYRQDPGLGLRLIYFSYDVKMKEKGDIPEGYSVSREKKERFSLILESASTNQTSMYLCASSMRGSPGELFFGEGSRLTVL.